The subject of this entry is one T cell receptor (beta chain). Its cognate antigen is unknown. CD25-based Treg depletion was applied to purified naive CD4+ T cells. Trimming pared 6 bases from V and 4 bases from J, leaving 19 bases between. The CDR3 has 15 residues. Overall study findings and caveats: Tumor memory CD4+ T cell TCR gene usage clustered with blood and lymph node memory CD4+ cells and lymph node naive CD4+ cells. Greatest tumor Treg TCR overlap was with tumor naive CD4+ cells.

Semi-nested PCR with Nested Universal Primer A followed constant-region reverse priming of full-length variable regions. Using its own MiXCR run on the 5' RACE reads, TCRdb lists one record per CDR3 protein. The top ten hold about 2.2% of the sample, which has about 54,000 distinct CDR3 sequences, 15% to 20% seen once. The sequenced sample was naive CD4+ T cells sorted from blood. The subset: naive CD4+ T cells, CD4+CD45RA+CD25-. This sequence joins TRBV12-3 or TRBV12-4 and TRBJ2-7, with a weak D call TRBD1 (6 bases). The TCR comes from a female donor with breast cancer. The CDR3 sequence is CASSWRRPGVYEQYF. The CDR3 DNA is TGTGCCAGCAGCTGGAGACGTCCAGGGGTATACGAGCAGTACTTC.